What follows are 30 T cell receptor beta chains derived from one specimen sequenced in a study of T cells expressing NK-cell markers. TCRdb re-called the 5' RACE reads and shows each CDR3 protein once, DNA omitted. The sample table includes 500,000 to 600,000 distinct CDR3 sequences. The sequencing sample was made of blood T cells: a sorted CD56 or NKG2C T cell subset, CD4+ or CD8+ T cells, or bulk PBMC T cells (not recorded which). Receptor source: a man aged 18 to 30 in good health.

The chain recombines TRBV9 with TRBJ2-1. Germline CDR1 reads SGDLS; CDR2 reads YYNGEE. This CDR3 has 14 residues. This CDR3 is CASGDSRTNNEQFF.

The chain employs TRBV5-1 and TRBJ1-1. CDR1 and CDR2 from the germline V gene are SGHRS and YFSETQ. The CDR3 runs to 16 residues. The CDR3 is CASSSAASQGGTEAFF.

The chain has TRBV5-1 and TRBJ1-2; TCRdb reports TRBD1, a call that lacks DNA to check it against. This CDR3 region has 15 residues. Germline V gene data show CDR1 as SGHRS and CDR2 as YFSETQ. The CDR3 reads CASSLNTGEDYGYTF. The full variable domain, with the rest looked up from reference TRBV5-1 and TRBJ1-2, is KAGVTQTPRYLIKTRGQQVTLSCSPISGHRSVSWYQQTPGQGLQFLFEYFSETQRNKGNFPGRFSGRQFSNSRSEMNVSTLELGDSALYLCASSLNTGEDYGYTFGSGTRLTVV.

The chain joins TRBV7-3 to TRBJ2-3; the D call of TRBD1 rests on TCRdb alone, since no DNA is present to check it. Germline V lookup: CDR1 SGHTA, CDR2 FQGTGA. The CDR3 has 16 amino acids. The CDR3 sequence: CASSSRQGGSRDTQYF.

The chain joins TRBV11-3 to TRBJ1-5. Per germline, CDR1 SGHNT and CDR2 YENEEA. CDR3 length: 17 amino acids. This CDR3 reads CASSSRRVVLSNQPQHF.

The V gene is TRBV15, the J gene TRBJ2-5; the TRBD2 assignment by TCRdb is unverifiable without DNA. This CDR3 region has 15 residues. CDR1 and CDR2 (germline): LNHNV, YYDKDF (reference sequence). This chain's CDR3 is CATSRGDSILETQYF.

CDR3 sequence reads: CASSPKRSSSYNEQFF. The J gene is TRBJ2-1, the V gene TRBV27. The V gene's germline CDR1 is MNHEY and CDR2 SMNVEV (reference sequence). There are 16 residues in the CDR3.

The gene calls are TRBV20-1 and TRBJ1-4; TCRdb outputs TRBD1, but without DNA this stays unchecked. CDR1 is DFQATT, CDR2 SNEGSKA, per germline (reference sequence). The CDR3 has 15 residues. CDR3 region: CSCKPPGSPLEKLFF.

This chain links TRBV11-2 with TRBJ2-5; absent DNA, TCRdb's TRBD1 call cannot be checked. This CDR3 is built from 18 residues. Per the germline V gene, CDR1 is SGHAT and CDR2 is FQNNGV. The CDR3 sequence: CASSKTGSRGTYKETQYF. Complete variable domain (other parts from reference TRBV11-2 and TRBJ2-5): EAGVAQSPRYKIIEKRQSVAFWCNPISGHATLYWYQQILGQGPKLLIQFQNNGVVDDSQLPKDRFSAERLKGVDSTLKIQPAKLEDSAVYLCASSKTGSRGTYKETQYFGPGTRLLVL.

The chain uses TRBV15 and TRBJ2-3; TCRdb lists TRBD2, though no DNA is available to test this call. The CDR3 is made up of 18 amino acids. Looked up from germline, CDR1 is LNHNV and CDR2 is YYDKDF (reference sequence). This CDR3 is CATSRVGGLATSTDTQYF. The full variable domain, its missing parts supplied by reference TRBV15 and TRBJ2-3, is DAMVIQNPRYQVTQFGKPVTLSCSQTLNHNVMYWYQQKSSQAPKLLFHYYDKDFNNEADTPDNFQSRRPNTSFCFLDIRSPGLGDTAMYLCATSRVGGLATSTDTQYFGPGTRLTVL.

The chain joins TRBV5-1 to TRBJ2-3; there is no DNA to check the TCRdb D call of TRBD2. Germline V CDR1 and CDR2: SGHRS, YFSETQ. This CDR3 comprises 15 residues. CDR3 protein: CASSPGLASTDTQYF.

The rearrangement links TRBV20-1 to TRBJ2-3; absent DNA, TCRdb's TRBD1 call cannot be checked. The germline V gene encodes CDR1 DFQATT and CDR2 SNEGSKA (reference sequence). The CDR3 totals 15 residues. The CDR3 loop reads CSARDPATGTDTQYF.

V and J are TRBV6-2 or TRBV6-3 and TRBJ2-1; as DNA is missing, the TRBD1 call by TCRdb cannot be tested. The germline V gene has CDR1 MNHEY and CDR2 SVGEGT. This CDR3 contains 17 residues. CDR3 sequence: CASTPRGWEGPYNEQFF.

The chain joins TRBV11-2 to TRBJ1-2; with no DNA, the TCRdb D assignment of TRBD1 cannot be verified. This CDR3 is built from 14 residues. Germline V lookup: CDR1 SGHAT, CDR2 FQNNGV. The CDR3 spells CASSGYRGRYGYTF.

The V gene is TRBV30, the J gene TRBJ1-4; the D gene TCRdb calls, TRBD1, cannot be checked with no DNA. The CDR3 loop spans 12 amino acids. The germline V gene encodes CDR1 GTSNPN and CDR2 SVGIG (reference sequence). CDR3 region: CAWQPQGKKLFF.

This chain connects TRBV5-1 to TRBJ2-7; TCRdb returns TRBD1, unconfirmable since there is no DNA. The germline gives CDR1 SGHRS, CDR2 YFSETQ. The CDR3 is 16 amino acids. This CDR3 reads CASSLAPVQARYEQYF.

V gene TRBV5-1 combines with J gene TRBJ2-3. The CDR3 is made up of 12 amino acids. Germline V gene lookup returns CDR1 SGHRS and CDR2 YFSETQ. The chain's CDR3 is CASREITDTQYF.

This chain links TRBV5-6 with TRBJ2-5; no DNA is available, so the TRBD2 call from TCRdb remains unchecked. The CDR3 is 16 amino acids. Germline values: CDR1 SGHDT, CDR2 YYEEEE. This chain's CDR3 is CASSQGLAGAQETQYF.

The CDR3 protein is CASSARLGTVALETQYF. The chain couples TRBV7-2 to TRBJ2-5; TCRdb names TRBD1, which stays unverified in the absence of DNA. The length of the CDR3 is 17 residues. Germline V gene lookup returns CDR1 SGHTA and CDR2 FQGNSA. The full variable domain, its missing parts supplied by reference TRBV7-2 and TRBJ2-5, is GAGVSQSPSNKVTEKGKDVELRCDPISGHTALYWYRQSLGQGLEFLIYFQGNSAPDKSGLPSDRFSAERTGGSVSTLTIQRTQQEDSAVYLCASSARLGTVALETQYFGPGTRLLVL.

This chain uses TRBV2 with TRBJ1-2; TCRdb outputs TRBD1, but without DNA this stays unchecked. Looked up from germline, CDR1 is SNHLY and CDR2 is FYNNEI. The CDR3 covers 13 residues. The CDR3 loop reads CASSEPPVDGYTF.

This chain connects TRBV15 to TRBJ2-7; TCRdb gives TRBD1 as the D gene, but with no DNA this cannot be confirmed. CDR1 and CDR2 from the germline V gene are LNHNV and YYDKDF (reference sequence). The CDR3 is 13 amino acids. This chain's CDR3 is CATSRQGSYERYF.

CDR3: CASSYSRGPEQFF. The chain has TRBV6-6 and TRBJ2-1; TCRdb indicates TRBD2, and absent DNA this call remains unverified. This CDR3 region has 13 residues. Germline assignment: CDR1 MNHNY and CDR2 SVGAGI (reference sequence).

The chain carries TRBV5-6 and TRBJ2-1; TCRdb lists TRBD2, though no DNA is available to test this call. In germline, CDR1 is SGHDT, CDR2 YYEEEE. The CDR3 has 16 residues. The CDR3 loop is CASSYRRTSGSHEQFF.

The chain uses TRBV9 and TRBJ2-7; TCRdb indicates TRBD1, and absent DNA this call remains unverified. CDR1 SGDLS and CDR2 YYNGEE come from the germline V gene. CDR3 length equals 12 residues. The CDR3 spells CASSALGEEQYF.

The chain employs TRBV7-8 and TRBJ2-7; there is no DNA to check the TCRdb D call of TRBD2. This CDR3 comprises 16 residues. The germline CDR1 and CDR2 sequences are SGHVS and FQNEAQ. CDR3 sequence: CACSLRTSGRGYEQYF.

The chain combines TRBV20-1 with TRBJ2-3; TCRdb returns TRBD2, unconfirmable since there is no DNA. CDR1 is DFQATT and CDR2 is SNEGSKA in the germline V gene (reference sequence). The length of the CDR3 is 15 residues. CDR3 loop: CSAYYKRGSTDTQYF.

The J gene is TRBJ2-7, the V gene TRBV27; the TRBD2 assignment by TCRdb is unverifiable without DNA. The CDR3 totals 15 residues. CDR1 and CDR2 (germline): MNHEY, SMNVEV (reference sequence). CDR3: CASRLGGPLSYEQYF.

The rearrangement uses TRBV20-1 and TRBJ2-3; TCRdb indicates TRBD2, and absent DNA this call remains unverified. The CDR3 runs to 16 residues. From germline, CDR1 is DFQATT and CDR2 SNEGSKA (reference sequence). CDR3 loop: CSANRLAGVSTDTQYF.

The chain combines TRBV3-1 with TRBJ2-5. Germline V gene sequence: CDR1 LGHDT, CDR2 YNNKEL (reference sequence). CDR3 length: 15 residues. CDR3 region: CASSQDGSSEETQYF.

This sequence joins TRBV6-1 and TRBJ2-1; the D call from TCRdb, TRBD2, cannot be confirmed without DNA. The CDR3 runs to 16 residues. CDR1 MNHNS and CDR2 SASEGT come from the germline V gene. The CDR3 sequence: CASSPLTSGHSNEQFF.